Listed below are T cell receptor beta chains from one sample, sequenced in a study of response to subunit inactivated influenza vaccine. One entry per CDR3 protein results from TCRdb running MiXCR on the RT-PCR reads. The table records 150,000 or so distinct CDR3 sequences, roughly a tenth of them present only once. The sample was CD8+ T cells sorted from PBMCs, taken approximately 25 months after vaccination. All receptors come from a man aged 45 to 70 who received an inactivated influenza vaccine. CDR3s include the opening cysteine and the closing phenylalanine or tryptophan. D genes are given only for firm matches. The size field is filled for only some rows; it gives once, few, many or a size class.

CDR3aa: CASGNSGPPYNEQFF
CDR3nt: TGTGCTAGTGGCAATAGCGGGCCTCCCTACAATGAGCAGTTCTTC
v_gene: TRBV12-5
d_gene: TRBD2
abundance: .
j_gene: TRBJ2-1

CDR3aa: CASSVGIGLGYEQYF
CDR3nt: TGTGCCAGCAGCGTAGGCATAGGTTTAGGCTACGAGCAGTACTTC
v_gene: TRBV9
d_gene: .
abundance: few
j_gene: TRBJ2-7

CDR3aa: CASSLEWVETSDSPWLTDTQYF
CDR3nt: TGTGCCAGCAGCTTAGAATGGGTTGAGACTAGCGACTCTCCCTGGCTCACAGATACGCAGTATTTT
v_gene: TRBV11-2
d_gene: TRBD2
abundance: few
j_gene: TRBJ2-3

CDR3aa: CASSETVLAKNIQYF
CDR3nt: TGTGCCAGCAGTGAGACAGTTCTAGCCAAAAACATTCAGTACTTC
v_gene: TRBV2
d_gene: .
abundance: .
j_gene: TRBJ2-4

CDR3aa: CSARVATGTDTQYF
CDR3nt: TGCAGTGCTAGAGTTGCGACGGGCACAGATACGCAGTATTTT
v_gene: TRBV20-1
d_gene: .
abundance: .
j_gene: TRBJ2-3

CDR3aa: CASSRQGSSYNSPLHF
CDR3nt: TGCGCCAGCAGCCGACAGGGGAGCTCCTATAATTCACCCCTCCACTTT
v_gene: TRBV4-3
d_gene: TRBD1
abundance: .
j_gene: TRBJ1-6

CDR3aa: CASSFWAESGDGAQHF
CDR3nt: TGTGCCAGCAGTTTTTGGGCAGAATCAGGGGATGGCGCCCAGCATTTT
v_gene: TRBV28
d_gene: .
abundance: .
j_gene: TRBJ1-5

CDR3aa: CASSRGLAGGLGEQFF
CDR3nt: TGCGCCAGCAGCCGTGGACTAGCGGGAGGGCTAGGTGAGCAGTTCTTC
v_gene: TRBV4-3
d_gene: TRBD2
abundance: .
j_gene: TRBJ2-1

CDR3aa: CSARDFPGAHYNEQFF
CDR3nt: TGCAGTGCTAGAGATTTTCCGGGGGCGCATTACAATGAGCAGTTCTTC
v_gene: TRBV20-1
d_gene: .
abundance: many
j_gene: TRBJ2-1

CDR3aa: CASSPPTGGTNEKLFF
CDR3nt: TGTGCCAGCAGCCCTCCCACCGGGGGCACTAATGAAAAACTGTTTTTT
v_gene: TRBV7-9
d_gene: .
abundance: few
j_gene: TRBJ1-4

CDR3aa: CASSFSVWDRLAGANVLTF
CDR3nt: TGTGCCAGCAGCTTCTCTGTGTGGGACAGACTGGCTGGGGCCAACGTCCTGACTTTC
v_gene: TRBV11-2
d_gene: TRBD1
abundance: .
j_gene: TRBJ2-6

CDR3aa: CASSVAGGIEAFF
CDR3nt: TGTGCCAGCAGCGTAGCGGGAGGGATTGAAGCTTTCTTT
v_gene: TRBV9
d_gene: .
abundance: few
j_gene: TRBJ1-1

CDR3aa: CASSLVYGAGNSPLHF
CDR3nt: TGTGCCAGCAGCTTAGTGTATGGGGCGGGTAATTCACCCCTCCACTTT
v_gene: TRBV7-2
d_gene: .
abundance: few
j_gene: TRBJ1-6

CDR3aa: CASRHVWVRGQETQYF
CDR3nt: TGTGCCAGCAGACACGTATGGGTCAGAGGTCAAGAGACCCAGTACTTC
v_gene: TRBV28
d_gene: .
abundance: .
j_gene: TRBJ2-5

CDR3aa: CASSVPDSRETQYF
CDR3nt: TGTGCCAGCAGCGTACCCGACTCTCGGGAGACCCAGTACTTC
v_gene: TRBV9
d_gene: .
abundance: .
j_gene: TRBJ2-5

CDR3aa: CASSPLGSGNTIYF
CDR3nt: TGTGCCAGCAGCCCGTTAGGGTCTGGAAACACCATATATTTT
v_gene: TRBV7-9
d_gene: .
abundance: .
j_gene: TRBJ1-3

CDR3aa: CATSRPLGLAGVSTDTQYF
CDR3nt: TGTGCCACCAGCAGACCCCTTGGACTAGCGGGAGTTAGCACAGATACGCAGTATTTT
v_gene: TRBV15
d_gene: TRBD2
abundance: .
j_gene: TRBJ2-3